Sequencing of this T cell receptor (beta chain) was carried out in a study of blood T cell repertoires in COVID-19. Study at large: Acute-phase and convalescent COVID-19 samples originated in the United States, Italy and Spain. T cells, B-cell-depleted T cells, or PBMCs supplied cDNA or gDNA.

Germline V CDR1 and CDR2: SGHVS, FNYEAQ. CDR3 length: 14 residues. V was cut by 5 bases and J by 5 bases, with 15 bases left in between. Repertoires were generated with immunoSEQ multiplex PCR, while TCRdb's copy carries only in-frame clones and drops some. Of about 200,000 clones detected, 84% appear once; the ten largest clones hold about 12%. The TCR sequence derives from a human donor in a cohort sampled during active COVID-19. Sequenced material: peripheral blood. This sequence joins TRBV7-6 and TRBJ1-1; TRBD1 is a possible D gene (5 bases). CDR3 protein: CASSPSGVLTEAFF. Here the CDR3 DNA reads TGTGCCAGCAGCCCGTCGGGGGTATTGACTGAAGCTTTCTTT.